One sample yielded the 21 T cell receptor beta chains listed below, sequenced in a study of shared clonotypes between healthy human individuals. CD45RO-negative cells were positively selected for CCR7, leaving out terminally differentiated effector memory CD45RA+ cells. This table comes from immunoSEQ multiplex PCR, and its TCRdb copy is limited to in-frame clones, with some not included. Here the sample spans roughly 2.1 million clones, 85% to 95% being singletons. The sample comprised naive CD8+ T cells from PBMCs. These receptors were obtained from a man aged 18 to 29 in good health. Some clones in this sample may be carry-over from other donors' samples.

The chain carries TRBV9 and TRBJ2-2, with 7 bases aligning to TRBD2. The CDR3 is 13 residues long. Unmatched junction bases numbered 2, after V lost 3 bases and J lost 6 bases. CDR1 and CDR2 from the germline V gene are SGDLS and YYNGEE. Here the CDR3 DNA reads TGTGCCAGCAGCGATAGCGGGCCCGGGGAGCTGTTTTTT. Translated: CASSDSGPGELFF.

This clone has just one count. J is TRBJ2-7 and V is TRBV28; TRBD2 matches at 11 bases. CDR3 length: 16 amino acids. Germline assignment: CDR1 MDHEN and CDR2 SYDVKM. Trimming at V came to 6 bases and at J to 2 bases, leaving 9 bases not matched to a gene. CDR3 residues: CASSFTGTSGTYEQYF. CDR3 DNA: TGTGCCAGCAGCTTTACCGGGACTAGCGGCACCTACGAGCAGTACTTC.

The chain employs TRBV27 and TRBJ2-5, with D possibly called TRBD1 or TRBD2 (6 bases each). This CDR3 is 16 amino acids long. Germline loops: CDR1 MNHEY, CDR2 SMNVEV (reference sequence). V lost 3 bases and J lost 4, with 18 bases in between. CDR3 DNA: TGTGCCAGCAGTTTGTTATCAGCGAAGGGGGGAGAGACCCAGTACTTC. Amino acid sequence: CASSLLSAKGGETQYF.

This sequence joins TRBV28 and TRBJ1-2; 9 positions agree with TRBD1. The CDR3 covers 18 residues. Germline assignment: CDR1 MDHEN and CDR2 SYDVKM. With 4 bases clipped from V and 4 bases from J, the junction kept 16 bases outside the gene matches. CDR3 loop: CASSWPDIQGALGYGYTF. The CDR3 nucleotides read TGTGCCAGCAGTTGGCCCGACATACAGGGGGCTCTGGGCTATGGCTACACCTTC.

The chain has TRBV2 and TRBJ2-1; TRBD2 agrees at 12 bases. Looked up from germline, CDR1 is SNHLY and CDR2 is FYNNEI. The CDR3 loop spans 13 amino acids. The V segment lost 6 bases and the J segment 8 bases; nucleotides outside the gene matches: 2. CDR3: CASRLAGGYEQFF. CDR3 in DNA: TGTGCCAGCAGGCTAGCGGGAGGGTATGAGCAGTTCTTC.

The CDR3 here is CSVATGSTEAFF. Written as DNA, the CDR3 is TGCAGCGTTGCGACAGGGAGCACTGAAGCTTTCTTT. V is TRBV29-1 and J is TRBJ1-1, with 7 bases aligning to TRBD1. Germline CDR1 is SQVTM and CDR2 is ANQGSEA. There are 12 residues in the CDR3. J gave up 4 bases and V 4 bases, and 3 bases lay outside the gene matches.

The rearrangement links TRBV27 to TRBJ2-7; D perhaps matches TRBD1 (5 bases). The germline CDR1 and CDR2 sequences are MNHEY and SMNVEV (reference sequence). The ends were cut back, 8 bases at V and 4 bases at J, with 21 bases in the middle. The CDR3 loop spans 15 amino acids. The CDR3 region has the DNA TGTGCCAGCGGATATGGACAAACCCCCTCATACGAGCAGTACTTC. Its protein is CASGYGQTPSYEQYF.

V and J are TRBV15 and TRBJ2-3; a possible D gene is TRBD2 (6 bases). The CDR3 covers 15 residues. Per germline, CDR1 LNHNV and CDR2 YYDKDF (reference sequence). V dropped 3 bases and J dropped 2 bases, with 12 bases sitting between them. CDR3: CATSSRGLSTDTQYF. DNA of the CDR3: TGTGCCACCAGCAGTCGGGGACTGTCCACAGATACGCAGTATTTT. The entire variable domain, with the rest obtained from reference TRBV15 and TRBJ2-3, is as follows: DAMVIQNPRYQVTQFGKPVTLSCSQTLNHNVMYWYQQKSSQAPKLLFHYYDKDFNNEADTPDNFQSRRPNTSFCFLDIRSPGLGDTAMYLCATSSRGLSTDTQYFGPGTRLTVL.

The gene calls are TRBV9 and TRBJ2-5, with D uncertain. The germline V gene has CDR1 SGDLS and CDR2 YYNGEE. Trimming left V 3 bases short and J 4 bases short, with 13 bases between. The CDR3 is 14 residues long. As DNA, the CDR3 is TGTGCCAGCAGCGGAAGGGAATCCCTAGAGACCCAGTACTTC. Its protein product is CASSGRESLETQYF.

This chain uses TRBV27 with TRBJ2-1; 10 nucleotides line up with TRBD2. The ends lost 6 bases at V and 4 bases at J; junction bases unmatched: 9. CDR1 and CDR2 (germline): MNHEY, SMNVEV (reference sequence). This CDR3 contains 16 residues. CDR3 DNA: TGTGCCAGCAGCTGGACTAGCGGCGCCCCATACAATGAGCAGTTCTTC. Amino acids: CASSWTSGAPYNEQFF.

The chain employs TRBV11-2 and TRBJ1-1; TRBD1 aligns across 7 bases. This CDR3 is 15 amino acids long. The V and J ends lost 5 bases and 4 bases, in that order; junction bases with no gene match: 10. The V gene's germline CDR1 is SGHAT and CDR2 FQNNGV. The CDR3 region is CASSHPTQGSTEAFF. The CDR3 nucleotides read TGTGCCAGCAGCCACCCAACACAGGGGAGCACTGAAGCTTTCTTT. Variable domain in full (rest from reference TRBV11-2 and TRBJ1-1): EAGVAQSPRYKIIEKRQSVAFWCNPISGHATLYWYQQILGQGPKLLIQFQNNGVVDDSQLPKDRFSAERLKGVDSTLKIQPAKLEDSAVYLCASSHPTQGSTEAFFGQGTRLTVV.

This clone was counted once. The chain joins TRBV6-6 to TRBJ2-7; TRBD1 matches 8 bases. The CDR3 sequence is 15 residues long. In germline, CDR1 is MNHNY, CDR2 SVGAGI (reference sequence). V was clipped by 6 bases and J by 3 bases; unmatched bases: 10. CDR3 protein: CASSYQDRAIYEQYF. The CDR3 coding sequence is TGTGCCAGCAGCTACCAGGACAGGGCAATCTACGAGCAGTACTTC.

V usage is TRBV27 and J usage is TRBJ2-7, with a possible D match to TRBD2 (6 bases). Trimming took 5 bases from V and 4 from J, leaving 15 bases between them. There are 14 residues in the CDR3. The germline CDR1 and CDR2 sequences are MNHEY and SMNVEV (reference sequence). The CDR3 loop reads CASSHGTGGYEQYF. Here the CDR3 DNA reads TGTGCCAGCAGTCACGGGACTGGGGGGTACGAGCAGTACTTC.

About this clone itself: The junction does not match germline at one end; this may be a read error. The chain couples TRBV5-6 to TRBJ2-7; perhaps TRBD2 as D (6 bases). The CDR3 is made up of 15 amino acids. Germline assignment: CDR1 SGHDT and CDR2 YYEEEE. This chain's CDR3 is CVSSLAPGRPLEQYF. The CDR3 bases are TGTGTCAGCAGCTTGGCCCCCGGGAGACCGCTGGAGCAGTACTTC.

The V call is TRBV4-1, the J call TRBJ1-5, with D tentatively TRBD1 (6 bases). The CDR3 runs to 15 residues. Per germline, CDR1 MGHRA and CDR2 YSYEKL. Trimming shortened V by 2 bases and J by 7 bases, and 15 bases separated the two germline ends. The CDR3 nucleotides are TGCGCCAGCAGCCAAAAAACAGGGTTGGGCCAGCCCCAGCATTTT. This sequence encodes CASSQKTGLGQPQHF.

This rearrangement joins TRBV9 to TRBJ2-5; possibly TRBD2 for D (5 bases). CDR3 size: 15 residues. Trimming took off 0 bases at V and 2 bases at J, with 11 bases between the two ends. The germline gives CDR1 SGDLS, CDR2 YYNGEE. The CDR3 loop is CASSVGGSEQETQYF. Written as DNA, the CDR3 is TGTGCCAGCAGCGTAGGAGGGTCGGAACAAGAGACCCAGTACTTC.

The genes are TRBV7-9 and TRBJ2-5; perhaps TRBD1 as D (6 bases). V gave up 0 bases and J gave up 3 bases, with 20 bases separating them. Germline-derived CDR1 and CDR2 are SEHNR and FQNEAQ (reference sequence). There are 18 residues in the CDR3. The CDR3 sequence: CASSLAQITDSGEETQYF. As DNA, the CDR3 is TGTGCCAGCAGCTTAGCGCAGATAACGGACAGTGGGGAAGAGACCCAGTACTTC. Full variable domain (rest looked up from reference TRBV7-9 and TRBJ2-5): DTGVSQNPRHKITKRGQNVTFRCDPISEHNRLYWYRQTLGQGPEFLTYFQNEAQLEKSRLLSDRFSAERPKGSFSTLEIQRTEQGDSAMYLCASSLAQITDSGEETQYFGPGTRLLVL.

The V gene is TRBV7-6, the J gene TRBJ2-7; 9 bases agree with TRBD1. The CDR3 length is 16 residues. J gave up 4 bases and V 5 bases, and 12 bases lay outside the gene matches. Per the germline V gene, CDR1 is SGHVS and CDR2 is FNYEAQ. This CDR3 is CASSMSLRDRDYEQYF. The CDR3 nucleotides are TGTGCCAGCAGCATGTCCCTTCGGGACAGGGATTACGAGCAGTACTTC. Drawing the rest from reference TRBV7-6 and TRBJ2-7, the complete variable domain is GAGVSQSPRYKVTKRGQDVALRCDPISGHVSLYWYRQALGQGPEFLTYFNYEAQQDKSGLPNDRFSAERPEGSISTLTIQRTEQRDSAMYRCASSMSLRDRDYEQYFGPGTRLTVT.

This rearrangement joins TRBV28 to TRBJ2-1; D may correspond to TRBD1 or TRBD2 (5 bases each). V lost 7 bases to trimming and J lost 7 bases, with 17 bases between them. The CDR3 covers 14 residues. CDR1 is MDHEN and CDR2 is SYDVKM in the germline V gene. The CDR3 DNA follows: TGTGCCAGCACCTGGGGGAGTCGCCAGAATGAGCAGTTCTTC. Its translation: CASTWGSRQNEQFF.

The chain carries TRBV6-1 and TRBJ2-1; a possible D gene is TRBD2 (6 bases). The CDR3 contains 14 residues. Germline CDR1 reads MNHNS; CDR2 reads SASEGT. Trimming pared 3 bases from V and 1 base from J, leaving 7 bases between. CDR3 amino acids: CASSEGGSYNEQFF. CDR3 DNA sequence: TGTGCCAGCAGTGAGGGGGGTTCCTACAATGAGCAGTTCTTC.

V and J are TRBV5-4 and TRBJ2-3, with no clear D. The CDR3 runs 14 residues. Trimming took off 0 bases at V and 1 base at J, with 6 bases between the two ends. Looked up from germline, CDR1 is SGHNT and CDR2 is YYREEE (reference sequence). The CDR3: CASSLVSGTDTQYF. CDR3 nucleotides: TGTGCCAGCAGCTTGGTCAGCGGCACAGATACGCAGTATTTT.